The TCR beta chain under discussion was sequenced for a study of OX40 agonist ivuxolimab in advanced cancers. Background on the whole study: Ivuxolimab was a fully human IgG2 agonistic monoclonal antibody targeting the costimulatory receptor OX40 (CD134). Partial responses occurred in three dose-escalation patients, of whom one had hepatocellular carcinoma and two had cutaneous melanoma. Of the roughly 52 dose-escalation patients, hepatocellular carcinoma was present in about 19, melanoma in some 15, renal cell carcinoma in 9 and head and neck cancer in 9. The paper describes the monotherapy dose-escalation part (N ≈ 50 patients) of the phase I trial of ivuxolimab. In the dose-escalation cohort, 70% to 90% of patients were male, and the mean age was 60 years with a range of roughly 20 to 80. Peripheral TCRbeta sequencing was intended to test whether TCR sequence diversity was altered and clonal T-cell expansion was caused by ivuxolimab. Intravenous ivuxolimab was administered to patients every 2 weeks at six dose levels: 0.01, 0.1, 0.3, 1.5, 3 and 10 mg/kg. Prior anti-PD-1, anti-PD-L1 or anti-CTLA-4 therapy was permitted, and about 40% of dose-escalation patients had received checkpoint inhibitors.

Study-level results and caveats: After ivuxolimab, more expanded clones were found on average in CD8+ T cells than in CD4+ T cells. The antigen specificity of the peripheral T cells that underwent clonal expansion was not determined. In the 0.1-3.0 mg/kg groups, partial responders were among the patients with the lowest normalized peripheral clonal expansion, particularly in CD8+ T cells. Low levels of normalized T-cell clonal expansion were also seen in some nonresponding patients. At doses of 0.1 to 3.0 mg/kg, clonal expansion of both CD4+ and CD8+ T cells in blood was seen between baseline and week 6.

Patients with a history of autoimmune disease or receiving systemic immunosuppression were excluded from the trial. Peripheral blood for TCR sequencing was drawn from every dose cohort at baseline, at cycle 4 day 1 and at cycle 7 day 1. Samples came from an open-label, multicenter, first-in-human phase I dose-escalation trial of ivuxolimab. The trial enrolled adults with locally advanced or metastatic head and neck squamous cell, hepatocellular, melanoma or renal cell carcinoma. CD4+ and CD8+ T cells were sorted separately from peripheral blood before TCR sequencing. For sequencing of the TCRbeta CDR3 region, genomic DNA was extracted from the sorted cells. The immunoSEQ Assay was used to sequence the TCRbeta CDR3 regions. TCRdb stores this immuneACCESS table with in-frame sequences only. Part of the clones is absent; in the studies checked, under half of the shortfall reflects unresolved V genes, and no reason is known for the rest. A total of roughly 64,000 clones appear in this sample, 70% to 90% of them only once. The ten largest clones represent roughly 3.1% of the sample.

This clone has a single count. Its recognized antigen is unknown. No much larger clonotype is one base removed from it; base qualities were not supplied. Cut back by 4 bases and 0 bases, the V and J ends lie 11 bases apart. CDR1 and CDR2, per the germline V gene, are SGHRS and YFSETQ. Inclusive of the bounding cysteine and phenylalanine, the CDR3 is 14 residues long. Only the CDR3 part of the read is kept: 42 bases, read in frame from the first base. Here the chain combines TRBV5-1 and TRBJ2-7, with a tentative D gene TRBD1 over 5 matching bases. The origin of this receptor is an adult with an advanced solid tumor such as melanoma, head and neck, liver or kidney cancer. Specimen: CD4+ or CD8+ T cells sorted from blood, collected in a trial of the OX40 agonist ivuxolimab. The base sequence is TGCGCCAGCAGCGTCGACAGCAGCTCCTACGAGCAGTACTTC. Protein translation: CASSVDSSSYEQYF.